These T cell receptor beta chains were read from a single sample in a study of blood T cell repertoires in COVID-19. Libraries were prepared by immunoSEQ multiplex PCR; TCRdb keeps only in-frame clonotypes and omits some of them. The data hold roughly 100,000 clones, with 81% observed a single time. Source material: peripheral blood. These TCRs come from a man older than 75 with acute or convalescent COVID-19. Both conserved end residues are part of each CDR3. D genes are given only for firm matches. The size entry is marked missing in some rows and otherwise reads once, few, many or a size class.

>TRBV12-5|TRBJ2-1|-|TRBD2
TGTGCTAGTGCCAAAGTAGCGGGAGTCACCTACAATGAGCAGTTCTTC
CASAKVAGVTYNEQFF
>TRBV6-5|TRBJ2-5|-|-
TGTGCCAGCAGATTCGACGGAAGCGGGGAGACCCAGTACTTC
CASRFDGSGETQYF
>TRBV6-5|TRBJ1-2|-|-
TGTGCCAGCAGTTACTCGGGCAGGGTGGACTATGGCTACACCTTC
CASSYSGRVDYGYTF
>TRBV5-6|TRBJ2-7|-|TRBD1
TGTGCCAGCAGCCCCGGGACAGGGCCCTACGAGCAGTACTTC
CASSPGTGPYEQYF
>TRBV28|TRBJ2-7|-|TRBD1
TGTGCCAGCAGTTACTCCGGGACAGGGGCCTACGAGCAGTACTTC
CASSYSGTGAYEQYF
>TRBV24-1|TRBJ2-2|-|-
TGTGCCACCAGTGCACAGGGAAACACCGGGGAGCTGTTTTTT
CATSAQGNTGELFF
>TRBV2|TRBJ2-7|-|TRBD1
TGTGCCAGCAGCCCCGGGGGGACAGGGGCCTACGAGCAGTACTTC
CASSPGGTGAYEQYF
>TRBV5-1|TRBJ1-1|once|TRBD1
TGCGCCAGCAGCTTGGGAGGGACAGGGGGGATGAACACTGAAGCTTTCTTT
CASSLGGTGGMNTEAFF
>TRBV6-5|TRBJ1-1|once|-
TGTGCCAGCAGTTACGCGGCAGGGCAGAACACTGAAGCTTTCTTT
CASSYAAGQNTEAFF
>TRBV7-2|TRBJ2-5|few|TRBD1
TGTGCCAGCAGCTCTCAGACAGGGCAGGAGACCCAGTACTTC
CASSSQTGQETQYF
>TRBV5-1|TRBJ1-4|once|TRBD1
TGCGCCAGCAGCTTGACTGTAAGGGGGCAAGGAGAAAAACTGTTTTTT
CASSLTVRGQGEKLFF
>TRBV6-5|TRBJ2-3|-|-
TGTGCCAGCAGAGCCGATCGGGGTGAGGCGCAGTATTTT
CASRADRGEAQYF
>TRBV5-1|TRBJ1-1|-|-
TGCGCCAGCAGCTCCCAGGGAAGTGGCACTGAAGCTTTCTTT
CASSSQGSGTEAFF
>TRBV28|TRBJ1-4|-|TRBD1
TGTGCCAGCAGGCGGACAGGGGGTAGGGCTAATGAAAAACTGTTTTTT
CASRRTGGRANEKLFF
>TRBV29-1|TRBJ2-1|-|-
TGCAGCGTTGAAGCCTCACTAGCCGGGAATGAGCAGTTCTTC
CSVEASLAGNEQFF
>TRBV7-9|TRBJ1-1|-|-
TGTGCCAGCAGCGCCGGACTCTTGAACACTGAAGCTTTCTTT
CASSAGLLNTEAFF
>TRBV4-3|TRBJ2-4|-|-
TGCGCCAGCAGCCAAGAACGCACAGGTGGGATCGGCATTCAGTACTTC
CASSQERTGGIGIQYF
>TRBV6-5|TRBJ2-7|once|TRBD1
TGTGCCAGCAGTTACTCGTCAGGGGGCCCGGGCGAGCAGTACTTC
CASSYSSGGPGEQYF
>TRBV10-3|TRBJ2-5|-|TRBD2
TGTGCCATCAGTGACATGACTAGCGGGAGGGGAGAGACCCAGTACTTC
CAISDMTSGRGETQYF
>TRBV28|TRBJ1-4|-|-
TGTGCCAGCAGCCCTCAGACAGTAGGCAATGAAAAACTGTTTTTT
CASSPQTVGNEKLFF
>TRBV25-1|TRBJ1-2|-|TRBD1
TGTGCCAGCAGTGGCCACAGGGGAAGCTATGGCTACACCTTC
CASSGHRGSYGYTF
>TRBV28|TRBJ2-3|once|TRBD2
TGTGCCAGCAGTTTTACTAGCGGGAGGGCCGCAGATACGCAGTATTTT
CASSFTSGRAADTQYF
>TRBV27|TRBJ1-5|-|-
TGTGCCAGCAGTCTTACAGGGTTCAATCAGCCCCAGCATTTT
CASSLTGFNQPQHF
>TRBV19|TRBJ2-3|-|TRBD2
TGTGCCAGTAGTACGCCAGGCGCGGGGGGAGATACGCAGTATTTT
CASSTPGAGGDTQYF
>TRBV20-1|TRBJ1-5|-|-
TGCAGTGCTAGTGGTTCCCCCCGGGGTGGAAATCAGCCCCAGCATTTT
CSASGSPRGGNQPQHF
>TRBV5-1|TRBJ2-2|-|-
TGCGCCAGCAGCCTCCGACAGATTGCGAACACCGGGGAGCTGTTTTTT
CASSLRQIANTGELFF
>TRBV11-3|TRBJ2-1|-|TRBD2
TGTGCCAGCAGCTTTGGACTAGCGGGAGCGAATGAGCAGTTCTTC
CASSFGLAGANEQFF
>TRBV27|TRBJ1-2|-|-
TGTGCCAGCAGTTTAATGGGCCCCAGCGGTGGCTACACCTTC
CASSLMGPSGGYTF
>TRBV24-1|TRBJ2-5|-|-
TGTGCCACCAGCCAACTCGGGACTGCTCAAGAGACCCAGTACTTC
CATSQLGTAQETQYF
>TRBV19|TRBJ2-1|-|-
TGTGCCAGTAGTGATAGGGGTTACAATGAGCAGTTCTTC
CASSDRGYNEQFF
>TRBV4-3|TRBJ2-3|-|TRBD1
TGCGCCAGCAGCCAAGGCCTGGGACAGGGGAGGGCAGATACGCAGTATTTT
CASSQGLGQGRADTQYF
>TRBV29-1|TRBJ2-7|-|-
TGCAGCGTTGTGATGAGCGGTGAGCAGTACTTC
CSVVMSGEQYF
>TRBV12-5|TRBJ2-3|once|TRBD2
TGTGCTAGTGGCCCAGCCAGCGGGACTAGCACAGATACGCAGTATTTT
CASGPASGTSTDTQYF
>TRBV6-2/TRBV6-3|TRBJ1-5|-|-
TGTGCCAGCAGTTTTATGCGTTCTAGCAATCAGCCCCAGCATTTT
CASSFMRSSNQPQHF
>TRBV12-3/TRBV12-4|TRBJ2-7|-|-
TGTGCCTCGGGGTTTACCTACGAGCAGTACTTC
CASGFTYEQYF
>TRBV5-1|TRBJ2-7|-|-
TGCGCCAGCAGCTTGCCTCAAGCCAACGCCGGCGAGCAGTACTTC
CASSLPQANAGEQYF
>TRBV2|TRBJ2-2|-|TRBD1
TGTGCCAGCAGTCGCGGACAGGCTGGGAACACCGGGGAGCTGTTTTTT
CASSRGQAGNTGELFF